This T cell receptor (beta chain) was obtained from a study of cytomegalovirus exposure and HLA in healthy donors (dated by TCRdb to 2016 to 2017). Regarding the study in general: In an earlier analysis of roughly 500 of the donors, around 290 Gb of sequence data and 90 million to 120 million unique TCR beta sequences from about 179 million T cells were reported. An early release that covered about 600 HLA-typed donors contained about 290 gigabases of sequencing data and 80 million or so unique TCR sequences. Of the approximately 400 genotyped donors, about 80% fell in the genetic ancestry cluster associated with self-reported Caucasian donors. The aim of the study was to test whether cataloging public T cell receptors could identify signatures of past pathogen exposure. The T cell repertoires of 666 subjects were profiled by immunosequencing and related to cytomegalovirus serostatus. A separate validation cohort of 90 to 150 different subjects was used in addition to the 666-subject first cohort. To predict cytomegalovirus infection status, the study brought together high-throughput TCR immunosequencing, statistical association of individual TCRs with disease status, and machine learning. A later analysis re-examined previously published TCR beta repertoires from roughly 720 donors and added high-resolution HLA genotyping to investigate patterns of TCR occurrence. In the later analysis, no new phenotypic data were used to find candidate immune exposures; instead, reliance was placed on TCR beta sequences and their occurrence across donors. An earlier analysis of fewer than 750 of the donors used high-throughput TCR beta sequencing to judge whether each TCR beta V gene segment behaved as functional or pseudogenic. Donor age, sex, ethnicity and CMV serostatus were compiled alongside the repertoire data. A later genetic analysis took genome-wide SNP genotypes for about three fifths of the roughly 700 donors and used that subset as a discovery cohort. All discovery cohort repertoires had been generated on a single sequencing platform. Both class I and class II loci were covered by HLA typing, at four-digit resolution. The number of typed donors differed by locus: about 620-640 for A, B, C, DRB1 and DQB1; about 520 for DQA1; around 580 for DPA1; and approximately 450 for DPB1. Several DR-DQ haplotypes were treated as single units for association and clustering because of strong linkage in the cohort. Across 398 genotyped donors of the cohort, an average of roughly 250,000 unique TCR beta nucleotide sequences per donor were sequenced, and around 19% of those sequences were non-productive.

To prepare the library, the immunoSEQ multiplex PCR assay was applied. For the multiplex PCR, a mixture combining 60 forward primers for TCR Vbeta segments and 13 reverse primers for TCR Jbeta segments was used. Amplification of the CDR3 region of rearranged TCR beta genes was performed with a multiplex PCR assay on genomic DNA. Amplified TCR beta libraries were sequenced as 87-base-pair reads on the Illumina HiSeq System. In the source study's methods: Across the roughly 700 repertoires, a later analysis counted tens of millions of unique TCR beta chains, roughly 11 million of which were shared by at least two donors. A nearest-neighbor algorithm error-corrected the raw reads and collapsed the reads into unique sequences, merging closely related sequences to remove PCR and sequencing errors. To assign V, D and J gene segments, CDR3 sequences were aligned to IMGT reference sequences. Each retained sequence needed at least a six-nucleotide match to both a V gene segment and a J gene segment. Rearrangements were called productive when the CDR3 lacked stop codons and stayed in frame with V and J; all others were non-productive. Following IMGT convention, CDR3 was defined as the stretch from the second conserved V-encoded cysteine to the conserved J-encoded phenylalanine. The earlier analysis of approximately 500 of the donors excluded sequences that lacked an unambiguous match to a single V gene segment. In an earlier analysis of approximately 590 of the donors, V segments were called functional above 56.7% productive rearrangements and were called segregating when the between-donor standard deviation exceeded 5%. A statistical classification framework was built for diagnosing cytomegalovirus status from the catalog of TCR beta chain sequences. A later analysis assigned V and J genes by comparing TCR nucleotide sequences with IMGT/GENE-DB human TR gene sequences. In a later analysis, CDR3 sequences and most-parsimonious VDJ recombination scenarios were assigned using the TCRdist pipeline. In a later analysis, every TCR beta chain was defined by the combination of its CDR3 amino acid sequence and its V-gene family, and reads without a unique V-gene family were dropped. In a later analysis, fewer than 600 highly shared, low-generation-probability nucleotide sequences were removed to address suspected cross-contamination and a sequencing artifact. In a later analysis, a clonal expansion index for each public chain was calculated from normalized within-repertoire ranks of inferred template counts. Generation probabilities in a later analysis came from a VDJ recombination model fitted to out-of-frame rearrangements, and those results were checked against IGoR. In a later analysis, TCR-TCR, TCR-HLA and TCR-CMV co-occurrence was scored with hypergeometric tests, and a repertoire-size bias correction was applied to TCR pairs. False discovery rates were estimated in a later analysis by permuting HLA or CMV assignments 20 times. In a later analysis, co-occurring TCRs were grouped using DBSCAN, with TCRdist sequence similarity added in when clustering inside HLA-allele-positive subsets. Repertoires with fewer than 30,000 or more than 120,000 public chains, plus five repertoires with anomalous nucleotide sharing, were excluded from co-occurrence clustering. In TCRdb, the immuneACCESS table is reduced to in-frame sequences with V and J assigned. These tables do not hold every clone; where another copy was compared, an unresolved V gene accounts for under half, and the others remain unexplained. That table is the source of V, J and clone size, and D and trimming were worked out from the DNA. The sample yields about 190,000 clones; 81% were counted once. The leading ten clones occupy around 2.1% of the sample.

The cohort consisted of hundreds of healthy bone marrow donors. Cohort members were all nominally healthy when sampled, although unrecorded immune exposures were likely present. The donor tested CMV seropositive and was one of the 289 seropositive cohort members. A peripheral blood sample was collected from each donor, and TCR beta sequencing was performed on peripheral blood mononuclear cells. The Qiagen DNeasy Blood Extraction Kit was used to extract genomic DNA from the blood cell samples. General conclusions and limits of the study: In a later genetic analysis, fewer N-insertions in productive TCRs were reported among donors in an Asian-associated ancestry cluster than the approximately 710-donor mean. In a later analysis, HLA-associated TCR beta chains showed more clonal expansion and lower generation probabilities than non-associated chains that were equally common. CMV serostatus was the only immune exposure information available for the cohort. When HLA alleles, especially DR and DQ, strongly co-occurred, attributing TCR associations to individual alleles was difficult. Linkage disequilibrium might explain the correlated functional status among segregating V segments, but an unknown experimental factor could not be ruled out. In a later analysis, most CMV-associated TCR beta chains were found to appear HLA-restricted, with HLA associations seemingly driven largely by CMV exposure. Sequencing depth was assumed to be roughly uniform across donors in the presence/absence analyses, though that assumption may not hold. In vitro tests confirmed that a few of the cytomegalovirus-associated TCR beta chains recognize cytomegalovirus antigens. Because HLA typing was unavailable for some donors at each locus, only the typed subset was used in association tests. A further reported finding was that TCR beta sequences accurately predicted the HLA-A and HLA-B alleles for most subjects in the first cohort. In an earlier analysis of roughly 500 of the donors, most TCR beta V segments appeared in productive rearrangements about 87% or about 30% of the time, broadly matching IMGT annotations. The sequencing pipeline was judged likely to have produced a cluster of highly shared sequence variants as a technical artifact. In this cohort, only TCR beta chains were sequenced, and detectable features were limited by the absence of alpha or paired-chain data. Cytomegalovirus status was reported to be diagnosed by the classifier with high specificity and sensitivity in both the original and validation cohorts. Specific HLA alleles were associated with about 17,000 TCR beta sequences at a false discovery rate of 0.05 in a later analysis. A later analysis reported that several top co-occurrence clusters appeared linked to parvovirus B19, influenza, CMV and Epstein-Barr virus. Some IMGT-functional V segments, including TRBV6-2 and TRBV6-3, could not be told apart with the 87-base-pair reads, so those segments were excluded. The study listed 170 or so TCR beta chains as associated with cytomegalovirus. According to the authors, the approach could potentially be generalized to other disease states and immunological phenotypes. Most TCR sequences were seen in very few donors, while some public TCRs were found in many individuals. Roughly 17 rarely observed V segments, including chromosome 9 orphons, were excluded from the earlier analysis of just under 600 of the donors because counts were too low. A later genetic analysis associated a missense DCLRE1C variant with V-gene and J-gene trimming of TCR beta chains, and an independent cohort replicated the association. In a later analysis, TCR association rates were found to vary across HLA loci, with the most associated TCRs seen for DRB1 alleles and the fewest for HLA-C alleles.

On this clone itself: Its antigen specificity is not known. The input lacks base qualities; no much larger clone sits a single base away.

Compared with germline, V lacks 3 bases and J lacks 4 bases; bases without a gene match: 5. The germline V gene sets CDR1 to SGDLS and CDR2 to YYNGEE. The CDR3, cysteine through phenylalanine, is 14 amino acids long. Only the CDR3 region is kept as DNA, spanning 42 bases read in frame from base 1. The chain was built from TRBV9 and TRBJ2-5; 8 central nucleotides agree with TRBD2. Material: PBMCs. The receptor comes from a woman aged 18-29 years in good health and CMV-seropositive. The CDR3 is CASSDGGVGETQYF. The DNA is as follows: TGTGCCAGCAGCGACGGGGGGGTGGGAGAGACCCAGTACTTC.